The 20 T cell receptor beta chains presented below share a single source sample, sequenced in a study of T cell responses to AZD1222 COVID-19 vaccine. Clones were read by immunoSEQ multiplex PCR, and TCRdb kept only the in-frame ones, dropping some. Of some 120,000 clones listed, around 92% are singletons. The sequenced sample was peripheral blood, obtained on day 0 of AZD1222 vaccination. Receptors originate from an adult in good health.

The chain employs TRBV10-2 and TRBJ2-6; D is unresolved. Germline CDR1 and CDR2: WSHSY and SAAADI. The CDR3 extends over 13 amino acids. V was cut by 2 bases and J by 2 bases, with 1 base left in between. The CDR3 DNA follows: TGCGCCAGCAGTGAGCCTGGGGCCAACGTCCTGACTTTC. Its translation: CASSEPGANVLTF.

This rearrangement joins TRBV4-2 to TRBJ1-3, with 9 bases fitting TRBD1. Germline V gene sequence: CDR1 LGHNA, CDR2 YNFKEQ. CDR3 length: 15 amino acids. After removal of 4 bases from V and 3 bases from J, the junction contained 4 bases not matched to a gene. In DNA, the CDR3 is TGTGCCAGCAGCCGTACAGGGGGCTTTGGAAACACCATATATTTT. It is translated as CASSRTGGFGNTIYF.

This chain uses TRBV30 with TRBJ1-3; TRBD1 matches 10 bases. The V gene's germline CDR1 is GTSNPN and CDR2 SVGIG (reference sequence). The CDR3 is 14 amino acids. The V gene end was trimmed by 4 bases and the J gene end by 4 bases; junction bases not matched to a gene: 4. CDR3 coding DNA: TGTGCCTGGACTCGGGACAGGGGCGGAAACACCATATATTTT. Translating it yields CAWTRDRGGNTIYF.

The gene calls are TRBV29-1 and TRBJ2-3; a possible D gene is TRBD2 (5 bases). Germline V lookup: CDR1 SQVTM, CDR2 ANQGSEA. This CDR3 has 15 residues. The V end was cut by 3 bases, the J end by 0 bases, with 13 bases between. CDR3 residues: CSVEGWAGSTDTQYF. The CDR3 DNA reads TGCAGCGTTGAGGGTTGGGCGGGTAGCACAGATACGCAGTATTTT.

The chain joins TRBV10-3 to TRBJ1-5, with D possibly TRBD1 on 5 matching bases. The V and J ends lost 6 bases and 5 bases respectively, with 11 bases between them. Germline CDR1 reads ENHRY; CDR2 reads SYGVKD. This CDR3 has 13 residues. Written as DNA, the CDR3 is TGTGCCATCAGGTTTGGGGCGGATCAGCCCCAGCATTTT. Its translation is CAIRFGADQPQHF.

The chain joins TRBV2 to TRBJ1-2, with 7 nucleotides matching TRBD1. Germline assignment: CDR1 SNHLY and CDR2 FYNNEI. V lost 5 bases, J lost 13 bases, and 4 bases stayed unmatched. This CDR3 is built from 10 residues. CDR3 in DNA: TGTGCCAGCAGTTCCGGGACAGCCACCTTC. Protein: CASSSGTATF. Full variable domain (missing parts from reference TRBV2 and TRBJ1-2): EPEVTQTPSHQVTQMGQEVILRCVPISNHLYFYWYRQILGQKVEFLVSFYNNEISEKSEIFDDQFSVERPDGSNFTLKIRSTKLEDSAMYFCASSSGTATFGSGTRLTVV.

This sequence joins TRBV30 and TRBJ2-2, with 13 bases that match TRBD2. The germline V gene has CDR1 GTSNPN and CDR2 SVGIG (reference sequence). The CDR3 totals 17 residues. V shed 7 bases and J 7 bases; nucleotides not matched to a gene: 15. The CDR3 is CALPSWTSGSFGGELFF. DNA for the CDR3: TGTGCCTTACCTTCATGGACTAGCGGGAGTTTCGGCGGGGAGCTGTTTTTT.

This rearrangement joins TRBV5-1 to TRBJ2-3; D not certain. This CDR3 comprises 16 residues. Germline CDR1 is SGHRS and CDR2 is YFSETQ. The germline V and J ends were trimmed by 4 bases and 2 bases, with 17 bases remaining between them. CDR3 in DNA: TGCGCCAGCAGCCCCCCGCAGAGCCGACCCACAGATACGCAGTATTTT. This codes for CASSPPQSRPTDTQYF. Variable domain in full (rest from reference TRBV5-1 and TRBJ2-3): KAGVTQTPRYLIKTRGQQVTLSCSPISGHRSVSWYQQTPGQGLQFLFEYFSETQRNKGNFPGRFSGRQFSNSRSEMNVSTLELGDSALYLCASSPPQSRPTDTQYFGPGTRLTVL.

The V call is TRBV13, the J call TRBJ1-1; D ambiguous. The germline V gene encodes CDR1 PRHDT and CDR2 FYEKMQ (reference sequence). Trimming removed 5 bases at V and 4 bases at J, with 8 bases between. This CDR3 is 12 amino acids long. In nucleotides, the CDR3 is TGTGCCAGCAGCGTTAGGCGCACTGAAGCTTTCTTT. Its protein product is CASSVRRTEAFF.

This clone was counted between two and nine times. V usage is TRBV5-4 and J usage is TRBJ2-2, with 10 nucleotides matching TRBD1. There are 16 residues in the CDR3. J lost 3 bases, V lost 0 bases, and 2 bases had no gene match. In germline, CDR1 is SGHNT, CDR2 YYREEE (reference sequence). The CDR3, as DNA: TGTGCCAGCAGCTTGGGTGGGACAGGGGACACCGGGGAGCTGTTTTTT. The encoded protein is CASSLGGTGDTGELFF. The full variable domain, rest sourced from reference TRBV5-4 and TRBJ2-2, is ETGVTQSPTHLIKTRGQQVTLRCSSQSGHNTVSWYQQALGQGPQFIFQYYREEENGRGNFPPRFSGLQFPNYSSELNVNALELDDSALYLCASSLGGTGDTGELFFGEGSRLTVL.

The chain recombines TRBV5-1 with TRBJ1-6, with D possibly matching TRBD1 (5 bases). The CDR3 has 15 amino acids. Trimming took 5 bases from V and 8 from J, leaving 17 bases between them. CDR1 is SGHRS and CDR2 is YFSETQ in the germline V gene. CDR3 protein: CASSFDSSRDSPLHF. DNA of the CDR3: TGCGCCAGCAGTTTTGACAGTTCGAGGGATTCACCCCTCCACTTT.

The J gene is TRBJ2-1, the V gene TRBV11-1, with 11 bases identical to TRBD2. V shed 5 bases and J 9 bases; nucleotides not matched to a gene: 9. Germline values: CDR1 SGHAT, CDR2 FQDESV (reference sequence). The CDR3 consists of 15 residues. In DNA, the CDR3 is TGTGCCAGCAGCACCCCGACTAGCGGGAACGTTGAGCAGTTCTTC. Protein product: CASSTPTSGNVEQFF.

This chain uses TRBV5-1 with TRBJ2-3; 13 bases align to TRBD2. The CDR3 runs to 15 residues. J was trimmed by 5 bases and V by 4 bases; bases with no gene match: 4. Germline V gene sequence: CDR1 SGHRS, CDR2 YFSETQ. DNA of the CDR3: TGCGCCAGCAGCGAACTAGCGGGAGGGCAAGATACGCAGTATTTT. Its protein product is CASSELAGGQDTQYF. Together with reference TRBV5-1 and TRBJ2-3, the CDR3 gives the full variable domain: KAGVTQTPRYLIKTRGQQVTLSCSPISGHRSVSWYQQTPGQGLQFLFEYFSETQRNKGNFPGRFSGRQFSNSRSEMNVSTLELGDSALYLCASSELAGGQDTQYFGPGTRLTVL.

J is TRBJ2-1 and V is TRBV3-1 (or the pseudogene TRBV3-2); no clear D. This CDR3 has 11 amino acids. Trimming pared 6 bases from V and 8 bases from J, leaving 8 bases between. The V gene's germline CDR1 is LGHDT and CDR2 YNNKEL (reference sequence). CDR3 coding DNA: TGTGCCAGCAGACGCACCGATGAGCAGTTCTTC. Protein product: CASRRTDEQFF.

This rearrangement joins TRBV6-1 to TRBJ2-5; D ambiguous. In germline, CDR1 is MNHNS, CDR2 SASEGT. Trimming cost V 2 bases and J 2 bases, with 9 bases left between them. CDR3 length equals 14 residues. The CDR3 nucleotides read TGTGCCAGCAGTGAACAGTCTAGTCAAGAGACCCAGTACTTC. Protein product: CASSEQSSQETQYF.

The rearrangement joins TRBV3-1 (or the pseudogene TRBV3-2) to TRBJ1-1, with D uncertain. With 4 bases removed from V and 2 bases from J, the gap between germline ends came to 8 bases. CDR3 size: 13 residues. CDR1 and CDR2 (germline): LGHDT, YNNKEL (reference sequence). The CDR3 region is CASSPGVNTEAFF. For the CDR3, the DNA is TGTGCCAGCAGCCCCGGAGTTAACACTGAAGCTTTCTTT.

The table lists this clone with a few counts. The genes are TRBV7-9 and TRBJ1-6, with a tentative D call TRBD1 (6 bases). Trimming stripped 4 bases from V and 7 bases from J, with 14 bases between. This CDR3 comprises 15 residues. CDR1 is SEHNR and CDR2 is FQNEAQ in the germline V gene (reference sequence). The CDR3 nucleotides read TGTGCCAGCAGCTCTTCGGGGGCATGGAATTCACCCCTCCACTTT. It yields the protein CASSSSGAWNSPLHF.

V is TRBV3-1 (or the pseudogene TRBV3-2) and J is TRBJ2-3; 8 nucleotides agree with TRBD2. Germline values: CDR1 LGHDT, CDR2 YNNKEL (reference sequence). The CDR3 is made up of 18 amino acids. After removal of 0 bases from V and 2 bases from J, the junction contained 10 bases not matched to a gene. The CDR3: CASSQDLAQAGDTDTQYF. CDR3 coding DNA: TGTGCCAGCAGCCAAGATCTTGCCCAAGCGGGAGACACAGATACGCAGTATTTT.

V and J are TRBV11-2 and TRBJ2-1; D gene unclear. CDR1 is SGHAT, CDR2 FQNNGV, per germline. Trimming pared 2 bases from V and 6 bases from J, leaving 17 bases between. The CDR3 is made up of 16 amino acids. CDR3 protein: CASSLLSAPSGNEQFF. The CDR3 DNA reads TGTGCCAGCAGCTTATTGTCGGCGCCTTCGGGCAATGAGCAGTTCTTC.

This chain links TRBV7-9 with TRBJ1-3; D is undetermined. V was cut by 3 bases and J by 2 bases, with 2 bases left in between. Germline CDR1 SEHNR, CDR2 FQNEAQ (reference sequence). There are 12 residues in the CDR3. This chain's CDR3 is CASSFPGNTIYF. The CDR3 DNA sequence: TGTGCCAGCAGCTTCCCTGGAAACACCATATATTTT.